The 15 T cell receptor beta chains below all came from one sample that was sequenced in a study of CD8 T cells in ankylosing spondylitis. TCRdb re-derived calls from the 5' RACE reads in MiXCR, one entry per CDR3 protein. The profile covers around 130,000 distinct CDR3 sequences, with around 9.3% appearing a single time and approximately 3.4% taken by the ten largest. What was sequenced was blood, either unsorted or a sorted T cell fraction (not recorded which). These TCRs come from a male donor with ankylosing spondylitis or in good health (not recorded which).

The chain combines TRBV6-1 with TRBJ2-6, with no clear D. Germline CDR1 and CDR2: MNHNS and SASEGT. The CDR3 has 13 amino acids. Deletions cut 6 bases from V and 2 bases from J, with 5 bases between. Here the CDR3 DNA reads TGTGCCAGCAGCAAACCTGGGGCCAACGTCCTGACTTTC. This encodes CASSKPGANVLTF.

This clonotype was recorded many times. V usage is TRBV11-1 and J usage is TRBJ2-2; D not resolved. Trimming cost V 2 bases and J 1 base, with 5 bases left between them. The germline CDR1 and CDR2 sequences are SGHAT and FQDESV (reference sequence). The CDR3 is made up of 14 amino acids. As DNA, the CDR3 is TGTGCCAGCAGCTTAAGCCGGAACACCGGGGAGCTGTTTTTT. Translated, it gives CASSLSRNTGELFF. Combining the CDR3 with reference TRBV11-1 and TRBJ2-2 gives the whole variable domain EAEVAQSPRYKITEKSQAVAFWCDPISGHATLYWYRQILGQGPELLVQFQDESVVDDSQLPKDRFSAERLKGVDSTLKIQPAELGDSAMYLCASSLSRNTGELFFGEGSRLTVL.

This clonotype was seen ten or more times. The CDR3 here is CASSQALGQAFQETQYF. DNA for the CDR3: TGCGCCAGCAGCCAAGCCTTGGGTCAGGCATTTCAAGAGACCCAGTACTTC. The V gene is TRBV4-3, the J gene TRBJ2-5; D gene ambiguous. The CDR3 length is 17 residues. V lost 1 base, J lost 2 bases, and 17 bases lay in between. Germline V gene lookup returns CDR1 LGHNA and CDR2 YSLEER.

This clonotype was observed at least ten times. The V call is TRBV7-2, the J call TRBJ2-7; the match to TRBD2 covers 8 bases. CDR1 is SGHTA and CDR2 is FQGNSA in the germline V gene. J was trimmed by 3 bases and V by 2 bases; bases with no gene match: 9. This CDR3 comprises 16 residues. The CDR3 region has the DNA TGTGCCAGCAGCTTACGATATGTCGGGAGGGACTACGAGCAGTACTTC. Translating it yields CASSLRYVGRDYEQYF.

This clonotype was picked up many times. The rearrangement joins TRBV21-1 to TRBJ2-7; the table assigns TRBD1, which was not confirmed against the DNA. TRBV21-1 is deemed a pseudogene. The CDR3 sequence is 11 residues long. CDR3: CASTAPLVQYF. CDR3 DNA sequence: TGTGCCAGCACCGCTCCCCTTGTGCAGTACTTC.

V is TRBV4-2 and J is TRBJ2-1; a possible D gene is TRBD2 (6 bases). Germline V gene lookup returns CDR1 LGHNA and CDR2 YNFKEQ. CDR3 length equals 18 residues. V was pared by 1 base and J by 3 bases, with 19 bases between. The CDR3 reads CASSQGDSRPSGYNEQFF. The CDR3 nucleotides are TGTGCCAGCAGCCAAGGGGACTCCCGGCCATCGGGCTACAATGAGCAGTTCTTC.

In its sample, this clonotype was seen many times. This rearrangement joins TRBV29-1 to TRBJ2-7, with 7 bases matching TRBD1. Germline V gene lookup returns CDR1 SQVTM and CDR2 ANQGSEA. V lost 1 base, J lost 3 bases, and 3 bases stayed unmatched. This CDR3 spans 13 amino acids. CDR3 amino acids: CSVEGQGFYEQYF. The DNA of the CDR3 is TGCAGCGTTGAAGGACAGGGTTTCTACGAGCAGTACTTC.

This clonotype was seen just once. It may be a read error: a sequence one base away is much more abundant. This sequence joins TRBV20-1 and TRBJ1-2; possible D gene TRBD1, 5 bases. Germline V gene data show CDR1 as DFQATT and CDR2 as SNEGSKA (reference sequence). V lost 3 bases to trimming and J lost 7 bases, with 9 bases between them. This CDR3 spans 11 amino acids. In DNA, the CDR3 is TGCAGTGCTAGCGGGGCCTCTGGCTACACCTTC. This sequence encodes CSASGASGYTF.

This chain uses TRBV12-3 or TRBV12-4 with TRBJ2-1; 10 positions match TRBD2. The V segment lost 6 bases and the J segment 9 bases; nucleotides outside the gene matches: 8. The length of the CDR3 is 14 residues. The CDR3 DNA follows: TGTGCCAGCAGGCGTCTAGCGGGAGCTTTTGAGCAGTTCTTC. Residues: CASRRLAGAFEQFF.

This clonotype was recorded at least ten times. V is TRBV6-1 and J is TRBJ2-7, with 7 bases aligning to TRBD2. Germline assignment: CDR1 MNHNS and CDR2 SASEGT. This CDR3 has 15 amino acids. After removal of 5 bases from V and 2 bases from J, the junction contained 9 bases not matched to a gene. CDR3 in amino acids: CASSSAGGRAYEQYF. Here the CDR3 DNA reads TGTGCCAGCAGTAGCGCCGGAGGGAGGGCCTACGAGCAGTACTTC.

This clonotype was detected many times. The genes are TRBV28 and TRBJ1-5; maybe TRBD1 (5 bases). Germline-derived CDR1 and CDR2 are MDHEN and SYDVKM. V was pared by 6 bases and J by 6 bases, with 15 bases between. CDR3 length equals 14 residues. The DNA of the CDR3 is TGTGCCAGCAGCCGTGGGGGGTTCGGTCAGCCCCAGCATTTT. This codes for CASSRGGFGQPQHF.

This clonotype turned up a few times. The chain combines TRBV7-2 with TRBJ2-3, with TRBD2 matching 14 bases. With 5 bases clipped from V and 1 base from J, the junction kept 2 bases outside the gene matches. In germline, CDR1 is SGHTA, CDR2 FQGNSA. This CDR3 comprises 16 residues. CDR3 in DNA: TGTGCCAGCAGCCGACTAGCGGGGGGGGGCACAGATACGCAGTATTTT. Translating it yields CASSRLAGGGTDTQYF. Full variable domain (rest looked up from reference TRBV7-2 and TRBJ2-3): GAGVSQSPSNKVTEKGKDVELRCDPISGHTALYWYRQSLGQGLEFLIYFQGNSAPDKSGLPSDRFSAERTGGSVSTLTIQRTQQEDSAVYLCASSRLAGGGTDTQYFGPGTRLTVL.

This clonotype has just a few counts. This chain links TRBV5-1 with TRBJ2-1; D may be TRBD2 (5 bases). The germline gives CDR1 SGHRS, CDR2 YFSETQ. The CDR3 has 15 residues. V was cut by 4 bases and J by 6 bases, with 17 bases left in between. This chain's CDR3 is CASSPLVTVLNEQFF. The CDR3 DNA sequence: TGCGCCAGCAGCCCACTAGTCACGGTGCTCAATGAGCAGTTCTTC. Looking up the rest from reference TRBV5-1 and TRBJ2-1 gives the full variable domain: KAGVTQTPRYLIKTRGQQVTLSCSPISGHRSVSWYQQTPGQGLQFLFEYFSETQRNKGNFPGRFSGRQFSNSRSEMNVSTLELGDSALYLCASSPLVTVLNEQFFGPGTRLTVL.

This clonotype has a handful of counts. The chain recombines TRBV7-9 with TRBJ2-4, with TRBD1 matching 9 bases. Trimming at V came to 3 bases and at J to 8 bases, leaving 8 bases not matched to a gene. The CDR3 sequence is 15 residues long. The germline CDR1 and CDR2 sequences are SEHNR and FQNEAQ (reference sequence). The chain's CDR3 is CASSLPGTGSDIQYF. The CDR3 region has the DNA TGTGCCAGCAGCTTGCCAGGGACAGGGTCGGACATTCAGTACTTC.

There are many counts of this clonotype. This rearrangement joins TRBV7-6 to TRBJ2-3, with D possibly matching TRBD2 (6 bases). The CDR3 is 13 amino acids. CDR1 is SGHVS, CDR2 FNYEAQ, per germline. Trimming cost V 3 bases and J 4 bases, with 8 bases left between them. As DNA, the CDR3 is TGTGCCAGCAGCTTTTCGGGAGCAGATACGCAGTATTTT. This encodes CASSFSGADTQYF.